The 19 T cell receptor beta chains in this list originate from one sample, sequenced in a study of beta chain features in type 1 diabetes. The whole isolated RNA underwent reverse transcription, so sequencing captured expressed TCRB transcripts. Sequencing used immunoSEQ multiplex PCR; TCRdb keeps in-frame clones, though not all of them. The sample contains around 200,000 clones, approximately 13% of which appear only once. Sequenced: central memory CD4+ T cells from blood. The receptor source for this set is a woman aged 18 to 35 in good health.

The rearrangement links TRBV14 to TRBJ2-3; TRBD2 matches 10 bases. The CDR3 loop spans 16 amino acids. Trimming at V came to 7 bases and at J to 6 bases, leaving 13 bases not matched to a gene. The germline gives CDR1 SGHDN, CDR2 FVKESK. CDR3 DNA: TGTGCCAGCAATCAGCGGCTAGCGGGAGAACGGGATACGCAGTATTTT. Translated, it gives CASNQRLAGERDTQYF.

This clone has a handful of counts. The chain uses TRBV7-9 and TRBJ2-1; 7 bases line up with TRBD2. V lost 4 bases, J lost 0 bases, and 9 bases stayed unmatched. This CDR3 region has 17 residues. Germline CDR1 is SEHNR and CDR2 is FQNEAQ (reference sequence). CDR3 loop: CASSSPVQRGSYNEQFF. CDR3 nucleotide sequence: TGTGCCAGCAGCTCGCCCGTACAGCGGGGCTCCTACAATGAGCAGTTCTTC.

This clone was recorded a few times. The rearrangement uses TRBV19 and TRBJ1-1; D might be TRBD1 (5 bases). The ends were cut back, 3 bases at V and 0 bases at J, with 11 bases in the middle. The CDR3 totals 15 residues. Germline CDR1 reads LNHDA; CDR2 reads SQIVND (reference sequence). The chain's CDR3 is CASSIPRTMNTEAFF. CDR3 sequence (DNA): TGTGCCAGTAGTATTCCTCGGACAATGAACACTGAAGCTTTCTTT.

This clone showed up just a few times. Written as DNA, the CDR3 is TGTGCCAGCAGTTACCTTAGCGGGAGGCGCTACGAGCAGTACTTC. Translated: CASSYLSGRRYEQYF. V and J are TRBV6-5 and TRBJ2-7, with 10 positions matching TRBD2. Germline CDR1 and CDR2: MNHEY and SVGAGI. Trimming at V came to 2 bases and at J to 3 bases, leaving 4 bases not matched to a gene. This CDR3 has 15 amino acids.

The chain recombines TRBV10-3 with TRBJ2-7; 8 bases match TRBD2. Germline V gives CDR1 ENHRY, CDR2 SYGVKD. This CDR3 is built from 14 residues. V gave up 5 bases and J gave up 5 bases; unmatched junction bases: 8. CDR3 sequence reads: CAISTGTRIDEQYF. CDR3 nucleotides: TGTGCCATCAGTACCGGGACTAGAATCGACGAGCAGTACTTC.

The CDR3 is CASSLIAGGREQYF. DNA of the CDR3: TGTGCCAGCAGTCTCATAGCGGGAGGGCGCGAGCAGTACTTC. The rearrangement joins TRBV6-6 to TRBJ2-7, with 11 bases lining up with TRBD2. The CDR3 consists of 14 residues. Germline values: CDR1 MNHNY, CDR2 SVGAGI (reference sequence). V lost 5 bases, J lost 6 bases, and 6 bases stayed unmatched.

This clone was observed at least ten times. The rearrangement joins TRBV6-6 to TRBJ1-4; possible D gene TRBD1, 5 bases. Trimming shortened V by 4 bases and J by 8 bases, and 14 bases separated the two germline ends. Looked up from germline, CDR1 is MNHNY and CDR2 is SVGAGI (reference sequence). This CDR3 is 14 amino acids long. The chain's CDR3 is CASSLGREREKLFF. CDR3 sequence (DNA): TGTGCCAGCAGTTTGGGCAGGGAAAGGGAAAAACTGTTTTTT.

This chain joins TRBV9 and TRBJ2-5; TRBD1 matches 10 bases. V gave up 6 bases and J gave up 4 bases; unmatched junction bases: 6. This CDR3 has 14 residues. The V gene's germline CDR1 is SGDLS and CDR2 YYNGEE. CDR3 nucleotide sequence: TGTGCCAGCAACAAGGACAGGGGGGGAGAGACCCAGTACTTC. The encoded protein is CASNKDRGGETQYF.

This clone was seen more than once but under ten times. This chain links TRBV4-1 with TRBJ2-4; 8 bases align to TRBD1. V shed 3 bases, J shed 1 base, and the junction held 5 bases outside the gene matches. Germline V lookup: CDR1 MGHRA, CDR2 YSYEKL. The CDR3 has 16 residues. Written as DNA, the CDR3 is TGCGCCAGCAGCCAGGACAGGGCGTTGGCCAAAAACATTCAGTACTTC. Its protein product is CASSQDRALAKNIQYF.

This clone was counted only a few times. V usage is TRBV18 and J usage is TRBJ2-7; 10 nucleotides align to TRBD2. J lost 0 bases, V lost 3 bases, and 8 bases had no gene match. Germline lookup yields CDR1 KGHSH and CDR2 LQKENI. The CDR3 is 17 amino acids. The CDR3 protein is CASSPSRAGGSSYEQYF. CDR3 bases: TGTGCCAGCTCACCGTCCCGAGCGGGAGGGAGCTCCTACGAGCAGTACTTC.

This clone has only a few counts. The chain is built from TRBV5-6 and TRBJ2-1; the match to TRBD2 covers 8 bases. The CDR3 spans 14 residues. Germline V gives CDR1 SGHDT, CDR2 YYEEEE. V dropped 2 bases and J dropped 8; count of bases not matched to a gene: 6. CDR3 sequence: CASSFSGSFDEQFF. The CDR3 DNA follows: TGTGCCAGCAGCTTCAGCGGGAGTTTCGATGAGCAGTTCTTC.

The sample holds a few counts of this clone. The same CDR3 also results from other DNA sequences found in this sample. V usage is TRBV5-1 and J usage is TRBJ2-3; TRBD1 matches at 9 bases. Germline V CDR1 and CDR2: SGHRS, YFSETQ. With V trimmed by 0 bases and J by 5 bases, 1 base remained unmatched. The CDR3 length is 14 residues. The CDR3: CASSLGQGGDTQYF. In nucleotides, the CDR3 is TGCGCCAGCAGCTTGGGACAGGGGGGAGATACGCAGTATTTT.

This sequence joins TRBV5-6 and TRBJ2-2, with D possibly TRBD2 on 6 matching bases. Germline V gives CDR1 SGHDT, CDR2 YYEEEE. The CDR3 is 16 amino acids. Trimming removed 4 bases from V and 1 base from J, with 14 bases in between. The DNA for the CDR3 is TGTGCCAGCAGCCTACGACTAGTGGGGAACACCGGGGAGCTGTTTTTT. Encoded protein: CASSLRLVGNTGELFF.

This clone was counted only a few times. The CDR3 region is CASSTNRGSSETQYF. CDR3 nucleotides: TGTGCCAGCAGCACAAACAGGGGTTCCTCAGAGACCCAGTACTTC. This rearrangement joins TRBV7-8 to TRBJ2-5; 7 bases align to TRBD1. J lost 4 bases, V lost 5 bases, and 10 bases had no gene match. CDR3 length: 15 residues. The germline CDR1 and CDR2 sequences are SGHVS and FQNEAQ. The full variable domain, rest sourced from reference TRBV7-8 and TRBJ2-5, is GAGVSQSPRYKVAKRGQDVALRCDPISGHVSLFWYQQALGQGPEFLTYFQNEAQLDKSGLPSDRFFAERPEGSVSTLKIQRTQQEDSAVYLCASSTNRGSSETQYFGPGTRLLVL.

Only a few counts were recorded for this clone. This chain links TRBV6-1 with TRBJ2-7; D gene uncertain. The CDR3 sequence is 11 residues long. Germline values: CDR1 MNHNS, CDR2 SASEGT. The V gene lost 7 bases and the J gene lost 3 bases, with 7 bases spanning the gap. The CDR3 here is CASTRGYEQYF. As DNA, the CDR3 is TGTGCCAGCACCCGAGGCTACGAGCAGTACTTC.

This clone showed up just a few times. This sequence joins TRBV5-1 and TRBJ2-7, with 9 bases that match TRBD2. The length of the CDR3 is 17 residues. Per the germline V gene, CDR1 is SGHRS and CDR2 is YFSETQ. Germline trimming cut 3 bases from V and 2 bases from J; bases unmatched to any gene: 12. The CDR3 sequence: CASSSYLSSGATYEQYF. The CDR3 nucleotides read TGCGCCAGCAGCTCTTACTTGTCTAGCGGGGCTACCTACGAGCAGTACTTC.

In this sample, this clone turned up a few times. This chain joins TRBV11-2 and TRBJ1-2; the match to TRBD1 covers 8 bases. This CDR3 has 15 residues. The germline CDR1 and CDR2 sequences are SGHAT and FQNNGV. The V segment lost 2 bases and the J segment 4 bases; nucleotides outside the gene matches: 6. CDR3 amino acids: CASSLMDRAVYGYTF. CDR3 bases: TGTGCCAGCAGCTTAATGGACAGGGCAGTCTATGGCTACACCTTC.

The chain employs TRBV27 and TRBJ2-3; TRBD1 might be the D (6 bases). The germline V and J ends were trimmed by 5 bases and 4 bases, with 16 bases remaining between them. The CDR3 spans 15 residues. Germline V CDR1 and CDR2: MNHEY, SMNVEV (reference sequence). CDR3 bases: TGTGCCAGCAGTGTACCCCGTCAGGGGCCAGATACGCAGTATTTT. Protein: CASSVPRQGPDTQYF.

This clone was counted between two and nine times. This chain joins TRBV7-3 and TRBJ2-1; possible D gene TRBD2, 5 bases. Germline V CDR1 and CDR2: SGHTA, FQGTGA. Trimming pared 5 bases from V and 5 bases from J, leaving 13 bases between. This CDR3 region has 14 residues. The CDR3 nucleotides read TGTGCCAGCAGCCCGCTGAGCGGCCACAATGAGCAGTTCTTC. It translates to CASSPLSGHNEQFF.